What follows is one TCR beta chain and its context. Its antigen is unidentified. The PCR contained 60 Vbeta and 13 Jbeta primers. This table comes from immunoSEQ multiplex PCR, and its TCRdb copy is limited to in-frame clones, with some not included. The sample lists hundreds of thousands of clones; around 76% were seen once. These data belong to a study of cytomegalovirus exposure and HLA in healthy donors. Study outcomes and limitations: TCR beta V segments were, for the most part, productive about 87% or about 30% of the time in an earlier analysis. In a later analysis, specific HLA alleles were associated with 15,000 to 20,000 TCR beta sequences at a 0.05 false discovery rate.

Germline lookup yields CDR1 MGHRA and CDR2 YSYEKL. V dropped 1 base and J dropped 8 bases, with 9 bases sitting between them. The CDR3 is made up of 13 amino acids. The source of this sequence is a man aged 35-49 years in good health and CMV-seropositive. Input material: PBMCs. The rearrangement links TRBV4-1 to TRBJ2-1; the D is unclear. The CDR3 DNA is TGCGCCAGCAGCCAAGTGGGCGTCGATGAGCAGTTCTTC. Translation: CASSQVGVDEQFF.